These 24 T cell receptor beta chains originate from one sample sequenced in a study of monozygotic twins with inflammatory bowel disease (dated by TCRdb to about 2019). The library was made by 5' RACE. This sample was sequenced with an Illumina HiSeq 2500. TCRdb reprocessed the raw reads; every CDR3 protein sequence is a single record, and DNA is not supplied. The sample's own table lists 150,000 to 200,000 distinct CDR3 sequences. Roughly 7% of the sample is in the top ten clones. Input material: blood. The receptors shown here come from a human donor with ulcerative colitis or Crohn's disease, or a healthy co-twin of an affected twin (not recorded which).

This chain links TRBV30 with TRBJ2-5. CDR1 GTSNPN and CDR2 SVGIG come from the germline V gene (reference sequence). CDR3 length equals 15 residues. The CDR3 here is CAWSVSRGTKETQYF.

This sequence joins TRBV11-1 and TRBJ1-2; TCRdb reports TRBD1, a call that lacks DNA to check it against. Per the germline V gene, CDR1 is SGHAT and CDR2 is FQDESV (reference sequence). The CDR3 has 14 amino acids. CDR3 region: CASSLSPTGNGYTF.

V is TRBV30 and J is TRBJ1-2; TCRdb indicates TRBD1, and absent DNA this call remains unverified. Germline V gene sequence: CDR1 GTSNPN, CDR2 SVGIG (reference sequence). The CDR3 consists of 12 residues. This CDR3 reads CAWIGQSLGYTF.

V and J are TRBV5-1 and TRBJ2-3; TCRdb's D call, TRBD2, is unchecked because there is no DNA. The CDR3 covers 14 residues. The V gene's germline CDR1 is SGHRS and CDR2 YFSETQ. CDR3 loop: CASSLFPPGGTQYF. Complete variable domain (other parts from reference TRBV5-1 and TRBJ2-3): KAGVTQTPRYLIKTRGQQVTLSCSPISGHRSVSWYQQTPGQGLQFLFEYFSETQRNKGNFPGRFSGRQFSNSRSEMNVSTLELGDSALYLCASSLFPPGGTQYFGPGTRLTVL.

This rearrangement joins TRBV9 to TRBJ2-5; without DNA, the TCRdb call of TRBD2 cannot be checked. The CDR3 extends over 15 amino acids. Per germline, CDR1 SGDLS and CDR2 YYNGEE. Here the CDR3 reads CASSVQTSGIETQYF.

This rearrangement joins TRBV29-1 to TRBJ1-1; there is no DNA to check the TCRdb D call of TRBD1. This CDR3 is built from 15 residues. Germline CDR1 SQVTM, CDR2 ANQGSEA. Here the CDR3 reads CSVGGGGPMNTEAFF.

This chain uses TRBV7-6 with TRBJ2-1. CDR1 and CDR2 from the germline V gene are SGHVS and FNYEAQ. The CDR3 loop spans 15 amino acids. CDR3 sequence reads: CASSLAAQDSNEQFF.

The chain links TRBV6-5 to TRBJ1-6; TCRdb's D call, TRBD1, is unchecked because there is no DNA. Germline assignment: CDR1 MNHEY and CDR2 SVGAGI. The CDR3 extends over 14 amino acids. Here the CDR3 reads CASSYSDRNSPLHF.

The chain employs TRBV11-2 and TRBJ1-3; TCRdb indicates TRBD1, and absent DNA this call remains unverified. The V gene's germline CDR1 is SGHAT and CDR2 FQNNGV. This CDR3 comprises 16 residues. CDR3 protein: CASSPQGLSSGNTIYF.

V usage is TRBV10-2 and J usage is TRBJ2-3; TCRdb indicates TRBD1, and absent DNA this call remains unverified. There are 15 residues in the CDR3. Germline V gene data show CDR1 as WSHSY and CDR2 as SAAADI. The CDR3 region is CARSPGLATTDTQYF.

CDR3 loop: CASFRDPGPGNTIYF. The genes are TRBV18 and TRBJ1-3; TCRdb proposes TRBD1, but this gene call is untestable without DNA. Germline CDR1 is KGHSH and CDR2 is LQKENI. This CDR3 contains 15 residues.

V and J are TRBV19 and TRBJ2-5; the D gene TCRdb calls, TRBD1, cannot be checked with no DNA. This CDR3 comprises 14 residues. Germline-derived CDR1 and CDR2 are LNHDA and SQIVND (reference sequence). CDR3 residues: CASSPGQGGETQYF.

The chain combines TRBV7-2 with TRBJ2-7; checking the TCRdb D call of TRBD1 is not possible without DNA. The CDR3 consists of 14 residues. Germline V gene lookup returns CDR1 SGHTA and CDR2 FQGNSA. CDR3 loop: CASSLTGTSYEQYF. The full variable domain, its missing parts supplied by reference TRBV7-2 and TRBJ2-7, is GAGVSQSPSNKVTEKGKDVELRCDPISGHTALYWYRQSLGQGLEFLIYFQGNSAPDKSGLPSDRFSAERTGGSVSTLTIQRTQQEDSAVYLCASSLTGTSYEQYFGPGTRLTVT.

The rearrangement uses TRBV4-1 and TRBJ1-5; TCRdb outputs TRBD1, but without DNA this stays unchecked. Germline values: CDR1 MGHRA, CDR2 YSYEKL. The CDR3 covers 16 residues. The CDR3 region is CASSPLWGMGNQPQHF.

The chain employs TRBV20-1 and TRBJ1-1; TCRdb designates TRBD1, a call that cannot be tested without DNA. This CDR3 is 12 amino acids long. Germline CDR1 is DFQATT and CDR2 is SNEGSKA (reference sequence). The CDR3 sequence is CSAPDRGTEAFF.

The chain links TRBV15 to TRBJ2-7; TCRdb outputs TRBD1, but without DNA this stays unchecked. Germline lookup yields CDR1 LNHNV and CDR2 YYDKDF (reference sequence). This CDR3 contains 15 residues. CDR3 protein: CATSLPRTGNGEQYF.

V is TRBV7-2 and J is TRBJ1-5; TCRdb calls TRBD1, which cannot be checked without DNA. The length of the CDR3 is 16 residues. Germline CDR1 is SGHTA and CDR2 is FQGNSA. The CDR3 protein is CASSSRDRGDNQPQHF.

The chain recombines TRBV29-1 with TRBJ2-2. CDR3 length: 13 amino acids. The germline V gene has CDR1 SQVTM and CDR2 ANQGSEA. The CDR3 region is CSVVDPNTGELFF.

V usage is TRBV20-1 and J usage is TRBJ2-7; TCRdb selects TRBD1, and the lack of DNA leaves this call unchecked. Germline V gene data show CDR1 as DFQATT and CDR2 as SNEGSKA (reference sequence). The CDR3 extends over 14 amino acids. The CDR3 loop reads CSAVRGTRSYEQYF.

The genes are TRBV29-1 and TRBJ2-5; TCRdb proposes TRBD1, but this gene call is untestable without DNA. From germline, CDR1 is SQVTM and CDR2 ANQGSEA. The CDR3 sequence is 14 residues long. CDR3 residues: CSVESTGPQETQYF.

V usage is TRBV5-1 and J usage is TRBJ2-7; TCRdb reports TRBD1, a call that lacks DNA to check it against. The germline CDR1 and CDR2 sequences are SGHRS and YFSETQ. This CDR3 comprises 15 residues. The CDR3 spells CASSLDGAGHYEQYF.

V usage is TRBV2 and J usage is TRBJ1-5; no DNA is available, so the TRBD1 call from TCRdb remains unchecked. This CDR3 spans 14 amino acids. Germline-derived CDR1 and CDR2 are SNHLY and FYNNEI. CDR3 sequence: CASSGQGPNQPQHF.

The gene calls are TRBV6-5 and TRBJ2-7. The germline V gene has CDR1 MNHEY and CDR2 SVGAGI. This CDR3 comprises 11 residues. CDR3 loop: CASSSINEQYF.

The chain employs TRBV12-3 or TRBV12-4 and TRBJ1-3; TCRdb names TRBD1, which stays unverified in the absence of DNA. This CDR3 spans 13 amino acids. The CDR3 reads CASSPDRGRPIYF.